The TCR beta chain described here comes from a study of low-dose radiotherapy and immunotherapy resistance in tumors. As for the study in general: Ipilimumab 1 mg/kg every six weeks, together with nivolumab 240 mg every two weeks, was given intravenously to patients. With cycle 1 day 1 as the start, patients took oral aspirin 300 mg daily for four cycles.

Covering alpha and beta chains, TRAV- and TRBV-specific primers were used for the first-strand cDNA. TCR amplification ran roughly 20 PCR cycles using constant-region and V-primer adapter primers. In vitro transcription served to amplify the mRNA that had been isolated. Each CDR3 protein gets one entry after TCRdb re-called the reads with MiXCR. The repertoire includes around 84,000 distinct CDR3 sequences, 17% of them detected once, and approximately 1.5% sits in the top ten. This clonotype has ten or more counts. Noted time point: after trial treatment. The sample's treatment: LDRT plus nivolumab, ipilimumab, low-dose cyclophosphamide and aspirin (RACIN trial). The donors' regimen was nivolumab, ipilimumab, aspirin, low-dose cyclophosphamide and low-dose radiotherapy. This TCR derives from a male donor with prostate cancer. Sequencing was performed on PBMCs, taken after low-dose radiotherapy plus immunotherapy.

CDR3 nucleotides: TGTGCCAGCAGCTTAGAAGGTTACACCGGGGAGCTGTTTTTT. Translated, it gives CASSLEGYTGELFF. The rearrangement links TRBV7-3 to TRBJ2-2; D uncertain. The CDR3 has 14 amino acids. Germline V lookup: CDR1 SGHTA, CDR2 FQGTGA. V lost 2 bases to trimming and J lost 3 bases, with 7 bases between them.